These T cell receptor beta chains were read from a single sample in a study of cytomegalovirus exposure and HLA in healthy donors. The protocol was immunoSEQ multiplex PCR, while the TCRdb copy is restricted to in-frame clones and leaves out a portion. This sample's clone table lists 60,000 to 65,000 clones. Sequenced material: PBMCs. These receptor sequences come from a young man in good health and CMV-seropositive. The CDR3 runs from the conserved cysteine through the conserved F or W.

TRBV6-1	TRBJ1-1	CASSDGDTEAFF
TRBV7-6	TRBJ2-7	CASSLIAQGRSYEQYF
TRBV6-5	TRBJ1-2	CAAGPYGYTF
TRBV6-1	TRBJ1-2	CASSPGQGMGGYTF
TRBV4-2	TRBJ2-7	CASSHGGFRDEQYF
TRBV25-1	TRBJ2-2	CAAGGTGELFF
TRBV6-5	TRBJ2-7	CASSYSGHPREEQYF
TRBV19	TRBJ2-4	CASKDPGGSTKNIQYF
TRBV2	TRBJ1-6	CASRDSSRISNSPLHF
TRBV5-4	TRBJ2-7	CASSGSFSGVYEQYF
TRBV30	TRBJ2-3	CASLRTSGTSTDTQYF
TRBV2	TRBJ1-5	CASREGNSYSNQPQHF
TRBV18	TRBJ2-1	CASSPQQGGDEQFF
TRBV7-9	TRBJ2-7	CASSGGRDTLTYEQYF
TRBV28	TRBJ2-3	CASSTTSASTDTQYF
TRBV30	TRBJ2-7	CAWSTPGLVTYEQYF
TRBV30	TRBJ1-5	CAWSRQGNQPQHF
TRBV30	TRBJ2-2	CAWSVPSGDTGELFF
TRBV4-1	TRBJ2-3	CASSQRDREEDTQYF
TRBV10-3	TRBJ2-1	CAISDSFAASGRGNEQFF
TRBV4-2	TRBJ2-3	CATRTSGNEDTQYF
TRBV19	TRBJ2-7	CASSSRTGSEQYF
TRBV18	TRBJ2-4	CASSRGTGEAKNIQYF
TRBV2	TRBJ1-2	CASRKQQGPPTF
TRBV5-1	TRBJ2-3	CASSLGWDFTDTQYF
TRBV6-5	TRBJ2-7	CASSPGTAAGEQYF
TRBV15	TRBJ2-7	CATSREPRGNEQYF
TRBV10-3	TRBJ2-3	CAIHNQGGSTDKQYF
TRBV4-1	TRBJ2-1	CASSQDPGRAGDEQFF
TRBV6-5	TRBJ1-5	CASSPTGGQHF
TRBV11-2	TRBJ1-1	CASSRGHTTEAFF
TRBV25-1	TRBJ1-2	CASIRQAGYTF
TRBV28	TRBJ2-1	CASSLGTGLWNEQFF
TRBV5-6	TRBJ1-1	CASSRGPTMNTEAFF
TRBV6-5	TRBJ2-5	CASSPWDREKTQYF
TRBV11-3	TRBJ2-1	CASSLLGEVSYNEQFF
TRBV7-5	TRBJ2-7	CARSHAGQGRYEQYF
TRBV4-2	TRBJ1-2	CASSQADTANYGYTF
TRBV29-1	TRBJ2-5	CSVGLAGAYQETQYF
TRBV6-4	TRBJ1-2	CASSEGGGSYGYTF
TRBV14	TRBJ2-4	CASSQGAINIQYF
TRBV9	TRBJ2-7	CASSVGDRFSSGMQYF
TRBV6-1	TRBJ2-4	CASRVIQGNIQYF
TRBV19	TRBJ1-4	CASSIKGRRDEKLFF
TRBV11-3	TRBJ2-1	CASSYPGYNEQFF
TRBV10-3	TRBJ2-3	CAIGARIDTDTQYF
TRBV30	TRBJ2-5	CAGTGAGAEGETQYF
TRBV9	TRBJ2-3	CASSGGRGTQYF
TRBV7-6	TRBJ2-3	CASSPYGTTSTDTQYF
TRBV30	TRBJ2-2	CAWAEGLALVELFF
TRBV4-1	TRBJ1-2	CASSQEIRPTDNYGYTF
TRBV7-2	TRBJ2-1	CASSLGGSASGIDNEQFF
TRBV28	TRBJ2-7	CASIPTGLADSRYEQYF
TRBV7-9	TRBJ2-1	CASSPRGLAGAPRNEQFF
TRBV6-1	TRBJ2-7	CASIVRDNSYEQYF